The clone carrying this T cell receptor (beta chain) was seen more than once but under ten times. What it recognizes is unknown. These data are taken from a study of blood T cells in healthy people across ages. Findings and limits, study-wide: Diversity of TCR beta per million T cells declined in a roughly linear way with age.

Using a J-beta primer mix together with a sample-barcoded 5' primer, a second PCR was run for roughly 7 to 12 cycles. TCRdb used MiXCR to reprocess the 5' RACE reads, holding one entry per CDR3 protein. The sample shows around 500,000 distinct CDR3 sequences, about 28% of them seen only once. This same sample was also part of a study on T cells of mothers and their children. From that study: Sample barcodes and 2-4 random nucleotides came from the second PCR's M1S primer. Related mother-child pairs showed slightly higher but non-significant overlap than unrelated pairs.

This TCR was recovered from a boy aged 2 to 9 in good health. The sequenced sample consisted of blood.

The CDR3 spells CASSVGGRQETQYF. For the CDR3, the DNA is TGTGCCAGCAGCGTAGGCGGCAGACAAGAGACCCAGTACTTC. The chain uses TRBV9 and TRBJ2-5, with no clear D. The ends were cut back, 0 bases at V and 2 bases at J, with 8 bases in the middle. The CDR3 spans 14 residues. Germline CDR1 and CDR2: SGDLS and YYNGEE.